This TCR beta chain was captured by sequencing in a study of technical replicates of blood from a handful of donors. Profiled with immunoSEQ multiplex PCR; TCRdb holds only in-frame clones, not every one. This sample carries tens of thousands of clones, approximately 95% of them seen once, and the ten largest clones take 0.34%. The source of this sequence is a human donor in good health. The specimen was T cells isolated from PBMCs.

The CDR3 nucleotides read TGTGCCAGCAGCTTCTGGGGCAGCAGCAATCAGCCCCAGCATTTT. Amino acids: CASSFWGSSNQPQHF. The chain couples TRBV7-2 to TRBJ1-5; weak D call: TRBD1 (5 bases). This CDR3 has 15 residues. The ends were cut back, 3 bases at V and 1 base at J, with 10 bases in the middle. Germline assignment: CDR1 SGHTA and CDR2 FQGNSA.